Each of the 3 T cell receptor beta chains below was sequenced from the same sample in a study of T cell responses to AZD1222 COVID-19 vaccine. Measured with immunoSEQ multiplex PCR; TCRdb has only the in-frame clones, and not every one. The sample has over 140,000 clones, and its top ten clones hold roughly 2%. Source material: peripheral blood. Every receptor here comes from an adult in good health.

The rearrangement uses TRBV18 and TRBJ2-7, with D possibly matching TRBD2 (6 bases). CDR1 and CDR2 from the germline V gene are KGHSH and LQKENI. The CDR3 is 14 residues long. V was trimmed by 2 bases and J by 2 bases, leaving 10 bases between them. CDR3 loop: CASSPSSGAYEQYF. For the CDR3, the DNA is TGTGCCAGCTCACCAAGTAGCGGAGCCTACGAGCAGTACTTC.

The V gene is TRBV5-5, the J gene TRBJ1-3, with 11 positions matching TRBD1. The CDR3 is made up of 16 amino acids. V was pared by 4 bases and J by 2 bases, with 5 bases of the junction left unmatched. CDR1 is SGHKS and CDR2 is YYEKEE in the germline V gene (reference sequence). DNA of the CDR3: TGTGCCAGCAGCAGGGGACAGGGGGTGGCTGGAAACACCATATATTTT. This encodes CASSRGQGVAGNTIYF.

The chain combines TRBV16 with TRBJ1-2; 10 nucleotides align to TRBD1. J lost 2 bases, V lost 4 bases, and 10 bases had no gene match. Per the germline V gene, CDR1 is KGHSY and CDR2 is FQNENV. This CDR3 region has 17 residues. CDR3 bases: TGTGCCAGCAGCCCCCAACGAGGACAGGGGGGAAACTATGGCTACACCTTC. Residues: CASSPQRGQGGNYGYTF.